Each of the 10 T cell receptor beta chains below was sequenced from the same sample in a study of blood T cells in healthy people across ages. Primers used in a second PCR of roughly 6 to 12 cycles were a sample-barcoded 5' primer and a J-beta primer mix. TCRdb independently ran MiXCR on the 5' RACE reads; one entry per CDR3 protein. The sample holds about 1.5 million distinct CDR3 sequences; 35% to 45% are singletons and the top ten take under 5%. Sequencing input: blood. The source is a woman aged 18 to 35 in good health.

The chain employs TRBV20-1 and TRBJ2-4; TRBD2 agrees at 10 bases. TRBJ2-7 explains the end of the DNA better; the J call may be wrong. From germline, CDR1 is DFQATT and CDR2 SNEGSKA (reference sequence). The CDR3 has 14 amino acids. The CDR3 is CSARVLAGEGEQYF. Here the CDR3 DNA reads TGCAGTGCTAGAGTCCTAGCGGGGGAAGGCGAGCAGTACTTC.

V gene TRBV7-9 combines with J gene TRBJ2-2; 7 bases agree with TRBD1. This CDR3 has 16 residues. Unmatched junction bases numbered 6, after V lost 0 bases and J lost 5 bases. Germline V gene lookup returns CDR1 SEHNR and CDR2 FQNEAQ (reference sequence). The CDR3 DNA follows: TGTGCCAGCAGCTTAGCACCCGGGACAGTTACCGGGGAGCTGTTTTTT. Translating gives CASSLAPGTVTGELFF. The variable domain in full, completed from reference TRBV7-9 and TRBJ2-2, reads DTGVSQNPRHKITKRGQNVTFRCDPISEHNRLYWYRQTLGQGPEFLTYFQNEAQLEKSRLLSDRFSAERPKGSFSTLEIQRTEQGDSAMYLCASSLAPGTVTGELFFGEGSRLTVL.

CDR3 DNA sequence: TGTGCCAGCACCTTCGCCAGCGGGGGGCCGGATACGCAGTATTTT. It codes for CASTFASGGPDTQYF. V usage is TRBV6-4 and J usage is TRBJ2-3, with 9 bases matching TRBD2. Germline V gene sequence: CDR1 MRHNA, CDR2 SNTAGT. The CDR3 totals 15 residues. V dropped 7 bases and J dropped 6; count of bases not matched to a gene: 11.

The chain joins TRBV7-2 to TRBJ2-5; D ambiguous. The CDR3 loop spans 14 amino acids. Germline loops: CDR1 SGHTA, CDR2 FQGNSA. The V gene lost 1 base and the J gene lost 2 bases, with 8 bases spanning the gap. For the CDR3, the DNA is TGTGCCAGCAGCTTAGGCTCCAAGCAAGAGACCCAGTACTTC. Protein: CASSLGSKQETQYF.

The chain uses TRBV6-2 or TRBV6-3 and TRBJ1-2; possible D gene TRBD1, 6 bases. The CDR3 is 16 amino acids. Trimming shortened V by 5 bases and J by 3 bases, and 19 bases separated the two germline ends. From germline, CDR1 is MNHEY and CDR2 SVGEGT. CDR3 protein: CASSRAGTNQDYGYTF. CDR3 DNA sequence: TGTGCCAGCAGTCGAGCCGGGACAAATCAGGACTATGGCTACACCTTC.

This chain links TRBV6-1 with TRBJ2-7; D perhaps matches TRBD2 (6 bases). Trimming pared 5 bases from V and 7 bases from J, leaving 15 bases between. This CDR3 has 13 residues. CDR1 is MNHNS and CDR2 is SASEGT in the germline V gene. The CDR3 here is CASSRGYLNEQYF. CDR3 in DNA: TGTGCCAGCAGTCGGGGGTATCTCAATGAGCAGTACTTC.

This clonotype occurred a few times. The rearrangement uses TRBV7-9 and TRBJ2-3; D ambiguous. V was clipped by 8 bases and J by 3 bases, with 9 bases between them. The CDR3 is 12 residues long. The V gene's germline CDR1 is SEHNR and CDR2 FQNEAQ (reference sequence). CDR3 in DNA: TGTGCCAGCCATGGGGTGACAGATACGCAGTATTTT. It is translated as CASHGVTDTQYF. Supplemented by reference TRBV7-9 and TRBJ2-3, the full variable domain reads DTGVSQNPRHKITKRGQNVTFRCDPISEHNRLYWYRQTLGQGPEFLTYFQNEAQLEKSRLLSDRFSAERPKGSFSTLEIQRTEQGDSAMYLCASHGVTDTQYFGPGTRLTVL.

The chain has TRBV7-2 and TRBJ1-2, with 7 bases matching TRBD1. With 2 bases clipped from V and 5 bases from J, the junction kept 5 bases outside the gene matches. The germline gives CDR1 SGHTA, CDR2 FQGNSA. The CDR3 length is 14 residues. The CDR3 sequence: CASSLPGTDYGYTF. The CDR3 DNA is TGTGCCAGCAGCTTACCTGGGACAGATTATGGCTACACCTTC.

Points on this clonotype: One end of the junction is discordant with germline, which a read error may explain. CDR3 DNA sequence: TGTGCCAGCAGTTTATCAATAGGGGCTAACGATGGCTACACCTTC. This codes for CASSLSIGANDGYTF. The chain has TRBV27 and TRBJ1-2; D may be TRBD1 (5 bases). Looked up from germline, CDR1 is MNHEY and CDR2 is SMNVEV (reference sequence). The CDR3 is 15 amino acids.

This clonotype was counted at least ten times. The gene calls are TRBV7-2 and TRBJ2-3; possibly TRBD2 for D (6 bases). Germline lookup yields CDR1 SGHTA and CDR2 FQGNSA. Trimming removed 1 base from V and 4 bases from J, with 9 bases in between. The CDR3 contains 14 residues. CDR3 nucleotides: TGTGCCAGCAGCTTAGAGACTAGTCCAGATACGCAGTATTTT. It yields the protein CASSLETSPDTQYF.